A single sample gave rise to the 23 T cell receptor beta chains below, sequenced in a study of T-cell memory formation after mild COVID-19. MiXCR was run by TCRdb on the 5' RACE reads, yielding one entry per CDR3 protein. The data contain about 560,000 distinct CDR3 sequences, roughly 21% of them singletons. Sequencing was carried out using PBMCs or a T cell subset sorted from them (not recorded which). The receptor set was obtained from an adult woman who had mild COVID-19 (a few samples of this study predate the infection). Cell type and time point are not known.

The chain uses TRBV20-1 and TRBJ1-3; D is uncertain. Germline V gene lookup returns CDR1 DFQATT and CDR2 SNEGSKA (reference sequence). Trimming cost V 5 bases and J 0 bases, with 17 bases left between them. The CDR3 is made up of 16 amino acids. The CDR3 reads CSALWARSISGNTIYF. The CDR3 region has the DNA TGCAGTGCTCTCTGGGCCCGTTCGATCTCTGGAAACACCATATATTTT.

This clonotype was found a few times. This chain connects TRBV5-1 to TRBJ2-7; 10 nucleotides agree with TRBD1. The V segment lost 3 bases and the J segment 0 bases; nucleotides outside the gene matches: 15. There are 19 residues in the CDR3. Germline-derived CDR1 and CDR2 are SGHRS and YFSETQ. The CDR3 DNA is TGCGCCAGCAGCTCCACCGGGACAGGGGCACTGGGTGACTCCTACGAGCAGTACTTC. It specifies CASSSTGTGALGDSYEQYF. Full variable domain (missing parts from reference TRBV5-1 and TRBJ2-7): KAGVTQTPRYLIKTRGQQVTLSCSPISGHRSVSWYQQTPGQGLQFLFEYFSETQRNKGNFPGRFSGRQFSNSRSEMNVSTLELGDSALYLCASSSTGTGALGDSYEQYFGPGTRLTVT.

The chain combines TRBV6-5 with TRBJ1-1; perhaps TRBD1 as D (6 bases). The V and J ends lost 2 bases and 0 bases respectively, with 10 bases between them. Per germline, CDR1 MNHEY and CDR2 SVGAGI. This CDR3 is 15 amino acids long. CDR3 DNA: TGTGCCAGCAGTTACCAGGGGTACATGAACACTGAAGCTTTCTTT. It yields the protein CASSYQGYMNTEAFF.

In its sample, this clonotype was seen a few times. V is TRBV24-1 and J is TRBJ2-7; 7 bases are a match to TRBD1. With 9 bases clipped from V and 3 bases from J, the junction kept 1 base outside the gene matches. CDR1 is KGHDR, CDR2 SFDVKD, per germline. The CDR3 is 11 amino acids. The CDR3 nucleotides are TGTGCCACCGGGACAGACTACGAGCAGTACTTC. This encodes CATGTDYEQYF.

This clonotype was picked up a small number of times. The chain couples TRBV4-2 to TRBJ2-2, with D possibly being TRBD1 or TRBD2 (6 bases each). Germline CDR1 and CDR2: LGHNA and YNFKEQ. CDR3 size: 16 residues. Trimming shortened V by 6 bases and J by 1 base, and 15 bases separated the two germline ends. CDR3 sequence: CASSPFGGRNTGELFF. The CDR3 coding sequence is TGTGCCAGCAGTCCCTTTGGGGGGCGGAACACCGGGGAGCTGTTTTTT.

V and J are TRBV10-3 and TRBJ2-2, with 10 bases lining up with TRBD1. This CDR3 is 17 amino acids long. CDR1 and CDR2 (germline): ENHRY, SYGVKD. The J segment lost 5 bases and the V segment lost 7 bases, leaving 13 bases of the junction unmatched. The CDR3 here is CAITRREDRGRTGELFF. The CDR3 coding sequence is TGTGCCATCACCCGTAGGGAGGACAGGGGGAGAACCGGGGAGCTGTTTTTT.

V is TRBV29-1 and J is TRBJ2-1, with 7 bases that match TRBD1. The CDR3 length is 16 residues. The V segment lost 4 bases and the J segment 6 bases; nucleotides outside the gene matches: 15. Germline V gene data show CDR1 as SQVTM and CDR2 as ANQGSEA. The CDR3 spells CSVVGTAGSPANEQFF. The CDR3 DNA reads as TGCAGCGTTGTAGGGACAGCCGGGTCTCCTGCCAATGAGCAGTTCTTC.

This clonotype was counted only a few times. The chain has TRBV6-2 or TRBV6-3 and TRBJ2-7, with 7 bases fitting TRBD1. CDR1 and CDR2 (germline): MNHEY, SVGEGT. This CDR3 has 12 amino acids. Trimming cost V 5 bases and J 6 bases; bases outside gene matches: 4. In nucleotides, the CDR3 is TGTGCCAGCAGTAAGAACAGGGGCGAGCAGTACTTC. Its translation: CASSKNRGEQYF.

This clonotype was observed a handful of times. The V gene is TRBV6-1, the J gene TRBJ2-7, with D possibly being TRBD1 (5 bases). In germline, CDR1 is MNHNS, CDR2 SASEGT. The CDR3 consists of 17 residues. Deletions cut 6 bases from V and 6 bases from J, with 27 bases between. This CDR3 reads CASRDPKPGIGLAEQYF. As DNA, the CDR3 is TGTGCCAGCAGAGACCCCAAACCAGGGATCGGCCTCGCCGAGCAGTACTTC.

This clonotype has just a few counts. The chain's CDR3 is CASSEIAGYEQYF. The CDR3 DNA reads TGTGCCAGCAGTGAGATAGCGGGATACGAGCAGTACTTC. The chain has TRBV2 and TRBJ2-7; 8 bases align to TRBD2. In germline, CDR1 is SNHLY, CDR2 FYNNEI. The CDR3 contains 13 residues. With 3 bases clipped from V and 4 bases from J, the junction kept 2 bases outside the gene matches.

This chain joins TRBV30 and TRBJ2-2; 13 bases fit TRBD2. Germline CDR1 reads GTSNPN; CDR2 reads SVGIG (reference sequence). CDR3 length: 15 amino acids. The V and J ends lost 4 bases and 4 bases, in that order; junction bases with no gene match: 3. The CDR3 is CAWILAGGPTGELFF. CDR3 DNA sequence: TGTGCCTGGATACTAGCGGGGGGGCCCACCGGGGAGCTGTTTTTT.

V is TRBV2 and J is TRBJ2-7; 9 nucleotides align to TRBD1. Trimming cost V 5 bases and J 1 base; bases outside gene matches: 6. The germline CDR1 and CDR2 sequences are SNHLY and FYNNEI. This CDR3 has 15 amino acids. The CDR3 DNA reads TGTGCCAGCAGTATTAAGACAGGGGGTTCCTACGAGCAGTACTTC. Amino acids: CASSIKTGGSYEQYF.

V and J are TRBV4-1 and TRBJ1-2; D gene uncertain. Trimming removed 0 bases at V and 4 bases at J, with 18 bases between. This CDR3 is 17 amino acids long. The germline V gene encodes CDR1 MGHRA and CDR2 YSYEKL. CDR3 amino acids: CASSQDLGSRPLYGYTF. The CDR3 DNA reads TGCGCCAGCAGCCAAGATCTGGGGTCTCGGCCGCTCTATGGCTACACCTTC.

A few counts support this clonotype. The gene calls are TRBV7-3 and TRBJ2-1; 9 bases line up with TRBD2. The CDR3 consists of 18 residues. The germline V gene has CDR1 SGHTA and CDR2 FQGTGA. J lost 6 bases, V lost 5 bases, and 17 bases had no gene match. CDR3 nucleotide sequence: TGTGCCAGCAGCCCAGGTGCAGGAGCGGCGGGGGGGCTCAATGAGCAGTTCTTC. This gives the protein CASSPGAGAAGGLNEQFF.

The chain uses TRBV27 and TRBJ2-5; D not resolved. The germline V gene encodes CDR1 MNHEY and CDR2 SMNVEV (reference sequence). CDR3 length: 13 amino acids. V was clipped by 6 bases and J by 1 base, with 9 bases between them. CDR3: CASRVRPQETQYF. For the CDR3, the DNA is TGTGCCAGCAGGGTCAGACCCCAAGAGACCCAGTACTTC.

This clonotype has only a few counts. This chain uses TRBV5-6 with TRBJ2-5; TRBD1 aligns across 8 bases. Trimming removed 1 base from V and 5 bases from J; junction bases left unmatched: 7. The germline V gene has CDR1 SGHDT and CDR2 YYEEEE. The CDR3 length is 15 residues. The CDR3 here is CASSLWQGARETQYF. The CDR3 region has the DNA TGTGCCAGCAGCTTGTGGCAGGGGGCGAGGGAGACCCAGTACTTC.

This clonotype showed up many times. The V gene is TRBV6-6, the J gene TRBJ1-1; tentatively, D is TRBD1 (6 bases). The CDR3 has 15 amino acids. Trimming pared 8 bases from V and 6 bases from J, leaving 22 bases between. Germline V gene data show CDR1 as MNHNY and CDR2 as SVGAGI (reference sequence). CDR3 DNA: TGTGCCAGCCACGATGGACCGGGACAAATGGCTGAAGCTTTCTTT. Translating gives CASHDGPGQMAEAFF.

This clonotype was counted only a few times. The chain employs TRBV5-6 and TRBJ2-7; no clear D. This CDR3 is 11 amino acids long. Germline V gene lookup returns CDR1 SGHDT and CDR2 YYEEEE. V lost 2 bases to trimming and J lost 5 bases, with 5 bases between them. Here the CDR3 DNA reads TGTGCCAGCAGCTTTGGGAACGAGCAGTACTTC. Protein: CASSFGNEQYF.

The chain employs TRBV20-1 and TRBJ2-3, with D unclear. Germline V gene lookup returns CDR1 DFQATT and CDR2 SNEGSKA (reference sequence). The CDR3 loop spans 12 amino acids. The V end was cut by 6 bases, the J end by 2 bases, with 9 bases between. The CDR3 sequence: CSADLFTDTQYF. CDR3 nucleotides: TGCAGTGCCGACCTCTTCACAGATACGCAGTATTTT.

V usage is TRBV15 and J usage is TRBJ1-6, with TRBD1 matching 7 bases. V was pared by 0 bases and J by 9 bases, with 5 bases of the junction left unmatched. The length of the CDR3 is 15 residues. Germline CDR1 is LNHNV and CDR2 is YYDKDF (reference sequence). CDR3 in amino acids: CATSRDVAGGSPLHF. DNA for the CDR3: TGTGCCACCAGCAGAGATGTCGCAGGGGGTTCACCCCTCCACTTT.

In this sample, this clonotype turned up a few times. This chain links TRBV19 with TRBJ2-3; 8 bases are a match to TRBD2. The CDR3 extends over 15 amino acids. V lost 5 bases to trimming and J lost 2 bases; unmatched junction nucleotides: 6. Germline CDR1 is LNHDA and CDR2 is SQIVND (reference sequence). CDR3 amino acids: CASSYQRGTTDTQYF. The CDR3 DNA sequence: TGTGCCAGTAGTTATCAGCGGGGGACCACAGATACGCAGTATTTT.

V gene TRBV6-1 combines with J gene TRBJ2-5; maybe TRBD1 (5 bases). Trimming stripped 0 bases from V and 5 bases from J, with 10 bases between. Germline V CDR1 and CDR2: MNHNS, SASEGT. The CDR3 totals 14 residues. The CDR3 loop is CASSEARGTETQYF. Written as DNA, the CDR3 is TGTGCCAGCAGTGAAGCTAGGGGTACGGAGACCCAGTACTTC.

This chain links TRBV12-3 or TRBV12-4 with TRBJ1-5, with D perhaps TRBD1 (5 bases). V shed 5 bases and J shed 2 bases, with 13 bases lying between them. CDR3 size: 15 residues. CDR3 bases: TGTGCCAGCAGTCCGGGACTCTCAGGCAATCAGCCCCAGCATTTT. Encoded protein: CASSPGLSGNQPQHF.